The 5 T cell receptor beta chains given below trace back to one sample, sequenced in a study of cytomegalovirus exposure and HLA in healthy donors. With 60 Vbeta and 13 Jbeta primers, the PCR was carried out. Assay: immunoSEQ multiplex PCR; the TCRdb copy retains only in-frame clones and omits some. The table has more than 90,000 clones, roughly 60% seen once. Source material: PBMCs. These receptors all come from a boy between 10 and 17 years old in good health and CMV-seropositive.

The chain links TRBV11-1 to TRBJ1-1; a weak D match, TRBD1 (6 bases). The CDR3 consists of 14 residues. In germline, CDR1 is SGHAT, CDR2 FQDESV (reference sequence). V gave up 3 bases and J gave up 4 bases, with 12 bases separating them. In nucleotides, the CDR3 is TGTGCCAGCAGCTTTATAAGAGGGGGCACTGAAGCTTTCTTT. This encodes CASSFIRGGTEAFF.

The gene calls are TRBV7-6 and TRBJ2-3, with no clear D. V lost 2 bases and J lost 3, with 9 bases in between. Germline loops: CDR1 SGHVS, CDR2 FNYEAQ. The CDR3 is 14 amino acids. CDR3 nucleotides: TGTGCCAGCAGCTTAAAGAGCCCTACAGATACGCAGTATTTT. This codes for CASSLKSPTDTQYF.

The rearrangement uses TRBV29-1 and TRBJ2-2, with 8 bases matching TRBD2. CDR3 length: 14 amino acids. The germline gives CDR1 SQVTM, CDR2 ANQGSEA. The trim removed 7 bases at V and 2 bases at J, leaving 6 bases unmatched. The CDR3, as DNA: TGCAGCGGTCGGCTAGCGGGTAACACCGGGGAGCTGTTTTTT. As protein: CSGRLAGNTGELFF.

This clone was detected only a few times. V is TRBV11-2 and J is TRBJ1-3; no firm D call. The CDR3 is 11 residues long. CDR1 is SGHAT, CDR2 FQNNGV, per germline. With 5 bases removed from V and 8 bases from J, the gap between germline ends came to 7 bases. CDR3 sequence: CASSVGDTIYF. As DNA, the CDR3 is TGTGCCAGCAGCGTCGGGGACACCATATATTTT.

The rearrangement uses TRBV7-2 and TRBJ2-1; 15 bases align to TRBD2. V lost 4 bases and J lost 7; bases outside the gene matches: 2. The CDR3 is 15 amino acids. CDR1 and CDR2 from the germline V gene are SGHTA and FQGNSA. The CDR3 nucleotides read TGTGCCAGCAGCTCAGGACTAGCGGGAGGGAATGAGCAGTTCTTC. The encoded protein is CASSSGLAGGNEQFF.